The sequence of this TCR beta chain was determined in a study of PD-L1 blockade in urothelial cancer. Study-level information: There were a median of about 140,000 T cells in blood samples.

The data were produced by immunoSEQ multiplex PCR, yet TCRdb's version contains in-frame clones alone and is incomplete. The table includes approximately 79,000 clones, approximately 90% detected once. Trimming took 5 bases from V and 2 from J, leaving 18 bases between them. The CDR3 has 16 amino acids. Germline CDR1 SGHVS, CDR2 FQNEAQ. As to time point: peripheral blood 6 weeks after treatment start. Each patient's cancer was a locally advanced or metastatic urothelial carcinoma. J is TRBJ1-1 and V is TRBV7-8; D perhaps matches TRBD1 (6 bases). The specimen was PBMCs, collected around atezolizumab (anti-PD-L1) treatment. This clonotype was obtained from an elderly woman with urothelial cancer. CDR3 protein: CASSPFEGHFNTEAFF. CDR3 nucleotides: TGTGCCAGCAGCCCCTTCGAGGGACATTTCAACACTGAAGCTTTCTTT.